Below are 7 T cell receptor beta chains sequenced from a single sample in a study of T cells after yellow fever vaccination. TCRdb ran MiXCR on the 5' RACE reads and lists one entry per CDR3 protein. The sample yields some 600,000 distinct CDR3 sequences, over 9% seen once. This specimen consisted of PBMCs, obtained on the day of the yellow fever booster vaccination. These receptors came from a man aged 30 to 45 who received the YFV17D yellow fever vaccine.

As concerns this clonotype: This may arise from a read error, as a much more abundant clone is one base away. In this CDR3 the conserved last residue, phenylalanine or tryptophan, is missing, so a read error is likely. This chain connects TRBV5-1 to TRBJ2-1; D might be TRBD2 (6 bases). V dropped 0 bases and J dropped 2 bases, with 9 bases sitting between them. From germline, CDR1 is SGHRS and CDR2 YFSETQ. The CDR3 sequence is 15 residues long. CDR3 sequence: CASSLEPGAYNEQFL. Here the CDR3 DNA reads TGCGCCAGCAGCTTGGAGCCGGGGGCCTACAATGAGCAGTTCCTC.

The chain combines TRBV27 with TRBJ2-1; 7 positions match TRBD2. The V segment lost 2 bases and the J segment 2 bases; nucleotides outside the gene matches: 6. The CDR3 is 16 residues long. Germline lookup yields CDR1 MNHEY and CDR2 SMNVEV (reference sequence). The CDR3 region is CASSLTGGSTYNEQFF. Here the CDR3 DNA reads TGTGCCAGCAGTTTAACGGGCGGGAGCACCTACAATGAGCAGTTCTTC.

This clonotype turned up a few times. The rearrangement links TRBV7-9 to TRBJ2-2, with 7 bases lining up with TRBD2. The germline V gene encodes CDR1 SEHNR and CDR2 FQNEAQ (reference sequence). The CDR3 totals 17 residues. The trim removed 7 bases at V and 1 base at J, leaving 12 bases unmatched. The CDR3 here is CASNRGRAGRNTGELFF. DNA of the CDR3: TGTGCCAGCAACCGCGGTAGAGCGGGAAGGAACACCGGGGAGCTGTTTTTT.

This clonotype was counted a few times. The CDR3 bases are TGCGCCAGCAGCCAAGAGGGGGGAACCGGGGTCGAGCAGTTCTTC. It is translated as CASSQEGGTGVEQFF. The J gene is TRBJ2-1, the V gene TRBV4-3; maybe TRBD2 (6 bases). This CDR3 is 15 amino acids long. CDR1 LGHNA and CDR2 YSLEER come from the germline V gene. V was trimmed by 0 bases and J by 10 bases, leaving 16 bases between them.

This clonotype occurred a few times. The chain couples TRBV4-1 to TRBJ2-5; 7 nucleotides agree with TRBD2. Germline CDR1 reads MGHRA; CDR2 reads YSYEKL. V shed 4 bases, J shed 5 bases, and the junction held 13 bases outside the gene matches. CDR3 length equals 16 residues. CDR3 DNA: TGCGCCAGCAGCCGGCTGGGAGGGGTATTCGGCGAGACCCAGTACTTC. This translates into CASSRLGGVFGETQYF.

The rearrangement uses TRBV29-1 and TRBJ2-7; no clear D gene. Germline CDR1 SQVTM, CDR2 ANQGSEA. The CDR3 consists of 11 residues. The V and J ends lost 6 bases and 4 bases respectively, with 10 bases between them. The CDR3 sequence: CSVADLYEQYF. The CDR3 DNA reads TGCAGCGTAGCAGACTTATACGAGCAGTACTTC.

The chain is built from TRBV27 and TRBJ2-7; TRBD2 matches 7 bases. CDR1 MNHEY and CDR2 SMNVEV come from the germline V gene (reference sequence). CDR3 length equals 15 residues. The junction had 13 bases not matched to a gene; V was cut back by 4 bases and J by 7 bases. The CDR3 DNA is TGTGCCAGCAGTTCCCCCATGGCGGGAGTCCTTGAGCAGTACTTC. This translates into CASSSPMAGVLEQYF.